The rows below give T cell receptor beta chains drawn from one sample of a study of CD8 T cells in ankylosing spondylitis. MiXCR was run by TCRdb on the 5' RACE reads, yielding one entry per CDR3 protein. The table shows fewer than 450,000 distinct CDR3 sequences, with approximately 17% occurring only once. The source material was blood, either unsorted or a sorted T cell fraction (not recorded which). Source of these receptors: a male donor with ankylosing spondylitis. CDR3s include the opening cysteine and the closing phenylalanine or tryptophan. D genes are given only for firm matches. Clone size is shown for a subset of rows, as once, few, many or a class of expanded clone.

D	J	size	V	DNA	CDR3
-	TRBJ1-1	-	TRBV7-8	TGTGCCAGCAGCTACAACAGGTTCACTGAAGCTTTCTTT	CASSYNRFTEAFF
-	TRBJ2-1	-	TRBV18	TGTGCCAGCTCACCACCGGGGCCGGGGAATGAGCAGTTCTTC	CASSPPGPGNEQFF
TRBD2	TRBJ2-1	-	TRBV5-1	TGCGCCAGCAGCTTGAGTGTGGGAGGGCACAATGAGCAGTTCTTC	CASSLSVGGHNEQFF
-	TRBJ2-5	-	TRBV11-2	TGTGCCAGCAGCTTATCGGGGGGGACAGGCCTCGGAACCCAGTACTTC	CASSLSGGTGLGTQYF
-	TRBJ2-5	few	TRBV20-1	TGCAGTGGGAGCGCCTACCAAGAGACCCAGTACTTC	CSGSAYQETQYF
TRBD2	TRBJ2-1	many	TRBV6-1	TGTGCCAGCAGTGACATAACAACGACTAGCTTCAATGAGCAGTTCTTC	CASSDITTTSFNEQFF
-	TRBJ2-5	-	TRBV5-1	TGCGCCAGCAGCCCCAGGCGGCCCGACGAGACCCAGTACTTC	CASSPRRPDETQYF
-	TRBJ2-1	few	TRBV2	TGTGCCAGCAGTGTCAATATCCAGTTCTTC	CASSVNIQFF
-	TRBJ2-3	-	TRBV11-2	TGTGCCAGCAGCTTATCTAGCATGACAGATACGCAGTATTTT	CASSLSSMTDTQYF
-	TRBJ1-5	-	TRBV12-3/TRBV12-4	TGTGCCAGCACCCCGGGGGGCAGTCATCAGCCCCAGCATTTT	CASTPGGSHQPQHF
TRBD1	TRBJ1-2	few	TRBV3-1	TGTGCCAGCAGCCCGAGGACAGGGAACCATGGCTACACCTTC	CASSPRTGNHGYTF
-	TRBJ2-3	-	TRBV18	TGTGCCAGCTCACCCGCGGACACAGATACGCAGTATTTT	CASSPADTDTQYF
-	TRBJ2-1	-	TRBV11-3	TGTGCCAGCAGCTTAGTGGGTAACACCAACAATGAGCAGTTCTTC	CASSLVGNTNNEQFF
-	TRBJ2-7	-	TRBV18	TGTGCCAGCTCACCGCCACGGGGAGGGGGCGCCTACGAGCAGTACTTC	CASSPPRGGGAYEQYF
-	TRBJ1-2	-	TRBV12-3/TRBV12-4	TGTGCCAGCAGTTTAGGGGGACTTGACTATGGCTACACCTTC	CASSLGGLDYGYTF
TRBD1	TRBJ1-2	-	TRBV5-1	TGCGCCAGCAGCTCCAACCCGGGACAGGGGGATGGCTACACCTTC	CASSSNPGQGDGYTF
-	TRBJ2-2	few	TRBV6-1	TGTGCCAGCAGTGACCCGCGGGCCGCGTTCAGACGGGAGCTGTTTTTT	CASSDPRAAFRRELFF
-	TRBJ2-3	few	TRBV6-2/TRBV6-3	TGTGCCAGCAGTTACGAGGGGAGCACAGATACGCAGTATTTT	CASSYEGSTDTQYF
TRBD1	TRBJ2-7	-	TRBV29-1	TGCAGCGTTGCTACACCGGGACAGGGCTCCTACGAGCAGTACTTC	CSVATPGQGSYEQYF
TRBD1	TRBJ1-2	few	TRBV4-2	TGTGCCAGCAGCCAAAAAACAGGGGGCGCGGACTATGGCTACACCTTC	CASSQKTGGADYGYTF
TRBD1	TRBJ1-2	few	TRBV12-3/TRBV12-4	TGTGCCAGCGCCGACACAGGGGTCATAGGGTATGGCTACACCTTC	CASADTGVIGYGYTF
-	TRBJ2-1	-	TRBV5-1	TGCGCCAGCAGCTTGGCCCCCGGCCCCTACAATGAGCAGTTCTTC	CASSLAPGPYNEQFF
TRBD2	TRBJ2-3	few	TRBV5-1	TGCGCCAGCAGCCCGGGACTAGCGTTGACAGATACGCAGTATTTT	CASSPGLALTDTQYF
-	TRBJ1-5	-	TRBV19	TGTGCCAGCTTGGGGAGGGTTCAGCCCCAGCATTTT	CASLGRVQPQHF
-	TRBJ2-1	few	TRBV9	TGTGCCAGCAGTCCAGGGGCAGGGAGGAAGGGCAATGAGCAGTTCTTC	CASSPGAGRKGNEQFF
-	TRBJ1-5	once	TRBV6-6	TGTGCCAGCACTGGGCCAGGTCAGCCCCAGCATTTT	CASTGPGQPQHF
-	TRBJ1-2	-	TRBV7-9	TGTGCCAGCAGCTCCCAAAGGGGCCGCAACTATGGCTACACTTTC	CASSSQRGRNYGYTF